This TCR beta chain was recorded in a study of CD8 T cells in Susac syndrome. Random-hexamer reverse transcription was applied to about 0.45 to 1 ug RNA. In TCRdb, the immunoSEQ multiplex PCR reads were re-called with MiXCR into one record per CDR3 protein. The sample yields a few hundred thousand distinct CDR3 sequences, roughly 94% seen once. The ends lost 6 bases at V and 6 bases at J; junction bases unmatched: 6. CDR1 KGHSH and CDR2 LQKENI come from the germline V gene. The CDR3 totals 13 residues. This receptor was identified in a human donor with multiple sclerosis. The specimen was CD4+ T cells from PBMCs. J is TRBJ2-7 and V is TRBV18, with TRBD2 matching 9 bases. The CDR3 protein is CASSAGLASEQYF. CDR3 coding DNA: TGTGCCAGCTCGGCTGGACTAGCGAGCGAGCAGTACTTC.